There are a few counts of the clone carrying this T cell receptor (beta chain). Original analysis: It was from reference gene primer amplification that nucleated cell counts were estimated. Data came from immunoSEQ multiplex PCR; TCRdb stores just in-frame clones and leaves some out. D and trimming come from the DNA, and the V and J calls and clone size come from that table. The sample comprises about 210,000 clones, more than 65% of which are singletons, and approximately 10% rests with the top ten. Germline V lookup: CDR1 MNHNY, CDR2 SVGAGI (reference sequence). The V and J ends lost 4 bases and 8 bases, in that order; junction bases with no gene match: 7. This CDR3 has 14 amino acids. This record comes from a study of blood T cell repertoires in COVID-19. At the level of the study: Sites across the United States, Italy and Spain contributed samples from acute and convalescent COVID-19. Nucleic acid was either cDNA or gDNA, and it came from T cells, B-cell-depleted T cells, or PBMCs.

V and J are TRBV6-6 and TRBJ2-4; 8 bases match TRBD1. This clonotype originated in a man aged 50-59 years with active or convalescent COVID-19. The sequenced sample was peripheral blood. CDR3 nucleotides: TGTGCCAGCAGTTCCCTTGGACAGGGCCACATTCAGTACTTC. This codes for CASSSLGQGHIQYF.